This TCR beta chain was captured by sequencing in a study of molecular identifiers for immune sequencing clone quantification. Study-wide context: The replicates split RNA from roughly 18,000 or 92,000 naive CD8 cells five ways and sequenced four. The study's findings and limits: Identical barcode-sharing TCR molecules could lead to underestimated sizes for highly expanded clones.

The table lists this clonotype with many counts. The antigen is unknown. V lost 5 bases, J lost 0 bases, and 14 bases lay in between. Germline V gene lookup returns CDR1 DFQATT and CDR2 SNEGSKA (reference sequence). This CDR3 has 14 residues. Previously described methods and listed TCR primers produced bulk TCR libraries. TCRdb processed the PCR reads anew with MiXCR; each CDR3 protein has one entry. The data contain over 600,000 distinct CDR3 sequences, roughly 21% of them singletons. The V gene is TRBV20-1, the J gene TRBJ2-7; TRBD1 or TRBD2 may be the D gene (5 bases each). This clonotype originated in a human donor in good health. Some libraries in this study had Jurkat cell RNA spiked in. Sequencing was done on a sample of naive CD8+ T cells from blood, with Jurkat cell RNA spiked in. Noted subset: FACS-sorted CD8+CD4-CCR7+CD45RA+ naive T cells. CDR3 nucleotides: TGCAGTGCTCTAAGGGACGGTAGCTCCTACGAGCAGTACTTC. This sequence encodes CSALRDGSSYEQYF.